This record covers a single T cell receptor beta chain. Unique molecular identifiers were used to barcode this TCRbeta library. TCRdb re-called the PCR reads through MiXCR, storing one row per CDR3 protein. The table includes about 540,000 distinct CDR3 sequences, around 17% detected once. The data originate from a study of T-cell reconstitution after alpha-beta-depleted transplantation in children. V was pared by 1 base and J by 12 bases, with 7 bases of the junction left unmatched. Looked up from germline, CDR1 is LGHNA and CDR2 is YNFKEQ. CDR3 length: 14 residues. The chain links TRBV4-2 to TRBJ2-4, with 9 nucleotides matching TRBD1. The source was PBMCs from the stem cell graft donor, collected from the stem cell graft. The source of this sequence is a human donor who donated a stem cell graft to a child with acute lymphoblastic leukemia. The CDR3 DNA is TGTGCCAGCAGCCAAGGGACAGGGGTGCCAACTCAGTACTTC. Its translation is CASSQGTGVPTQYF.